The clone carrying this T cell receptor beta chain was counted a few times. Its antigen is as yet unknown. Genomic DNA per cell subset filled all wells of several immunoSEQ plates. Each PCR replicate run on unsorted PBMC took in about 0.3 ug DNA, roughly 32,000 T cell genomes. Measured with immunoSEQ multiplex PCR; TCRdb has only the in-frame clones, and not every one. The sample includes approximately 480,000 clones, almost 80% of them seen just once. Trimming left V 6 bases short and J 5 bases short, with 11 bases between. From germline, CDR1 is SGHVS and CDR2 FNYEAQ. This CDR3 contains 13 residues. The sample is drawn from a study of shared clonotypes between healthy human individuals. Adults of Caucasian background living in Nashville, Tennessee made up all donors. General study points: The genetic and exposure-history diversity represented was limited by few donors.

The sequenced sample consisted of PBMCs. The TCR was taken from a woman aged 40 to 50 in good health. Some clones in this sample may be carry-over from other donors' samples. The genes are TRBV7-6 and TRBJ2-1; tentative D call: TRBD2 (5 bases). The CDR3 bases are TGTGCCAGCAGTAAAGGACTCCACAATGAGCAGTTCTTC. Protein sequence: CASSKGLHNEQFF.